A selection of T cell receptor beta chains follows, all from one sample in a study of blood T cell repertoires in COVID-19. Method: immunoSEQ multiplex PCR; TCRdb's copy keeps in-frame clones and lacks some. The sample consists of 95,000 to 150,000 clones, 82% of them appearing once. Source material: peripheral blood. The receptor set was obtained from an older woman with acute or convalescent COVID-19. Each CDR3 is given without its conserved first and last residue. Fields, in order: V gene, J gene, clone size, CDR3 protein. The size field is filled for only some rows; it gives once, few, many or a size class.

V gene: TRBV3-1/TRBV3-2; J gene: TRBJ2-5; clone size: NA; CDR3 protein: ASSLGGAGVMETQY
V gene: TRBV21-1; J gene: TRBJ1-5; clone size: NA; CDR3 protein: ASSKARPLGWRPQH
V gene: TRBV6-5; J gene: TRBJ1-2; clone size: few; CDR3 protein: ASRETGDAGYT
V gene: TRBV30; J gene: TRBJ1-5; clone size: NA; CDR3 protein: AWRLGRGNNQPQH
V gene: TRBV18; J gene: TRBJ2-1; clone size: NA; CDR3 protein: ASSPRRGEIYNEQF
V gene: TRBV30; J gene: TRBJ1-1; clone size: once; CDR3 protein: AWSVGARNTEAF
V gene: TRBV6-2/TRBV6-3; J gene: TRBJ2-5; clone size: NA; CDR3 protein: ASSYSGGGETQY
V gene: TRBV2; J gene: TRBJ2-1; clone size: NA; CDR3 protein: ASRKLAGGYNEQF
V gene: TRBV18; J gene: TRBJ1-2; clone size: NA; CDR3 protein: ASSPRTGEGANYGYT
V gene: TRBV6-5; J gene: TRBJ1-2; clone size: NA; CDR3 protein: ASSPQGDRNYGYT
V gene: TRBV14; J gene: TRBJ1-1; clone size: NA; CDR3 protein: ASSRQKPGWTANTEAF
V gene: TRBV29-1; J gene: TRBJ2-1; clone size: NA; CDR3 protein: SVSIQGSNEQF
V gene: TRBV3-1/TRBV3-2; J gene: TRBJ1-1; clone size: NA; CDR3 protein: ASSQAENTEAF
V gene: TRBV6-2/TRBV6-3; J gene: TRBJ2-2; clone size: NA; CDR3 protein: ASSYLGIPLTGELF
V gene: TRBV20-1; J gene: TRBJ2-1; clone size: NA; CDR3 protein: SADEGFEQF
V gene: TRBV3-1/TRBV3-2; J gene: TRBJ1-5; clone size: NA; CDR3 protein: ASSVGQNQPQH
V gene: TRBV7-8; J gene: TRBJ1-1; clone size: NA; CDR3 protein: ASSWTGQGKKEAF
V gene: TRBV11-2; J gene: TRBJ1-4; clone size: NA; CDR3 protein: ASSSPRDSEKLF
V gene: TRBV30; J gene: TRBJ2-5; clone size: NA; CDR3 protein: AWSEAETQY
V gene: TRBV6-5; J gene: TRBJ1-2; clone size: NA; CDR3 protein: ASSYQSGFYGYT
V gene: TRBV24-1; J gene: TRBJ2-1; clone size: NA; CDR3 protein: ATSDRGNEQF
V gene: TRBV6-5; J gene: TRBJ1-4; clone size: NA; CDR3 protein: ASSFGTGGPNEKLF
V gene: TRBV6-5; J gene: TRBJ1-2; clone size: NA; CDR3 protein: ASSYSNFEGYT
V gene: TRBV7-2; J gene: TRBJ2-3; clone size: NA; CDR3 protein: ASILTGDPSTDTQY
V gene: TRBV7-8; J gene: TRBJ2-2; clone size: NA; CDR3 protein: ASQNMRFRGLDTGELF
V gene: TRBV7-2; J gene: TRBJ1-2; clone size: once; CDR3 protein: ASSLVGGTGGNYGYT
V gene: TRBV12-3/TRBV12-4; J gene: TRBJ1-1; clone size: few; CDR3 protein: ASSFGRVWAF
V gene: TRBV12-3/TRBV12-4; J gene: TRBJ2-5; clone size: NA; CDR3 protein: ASSPGPWGAQY
V gene: TRBV19; J gene: TRBJ1-2; clone size: NA; CDR3 protein: ASSPGGPYGYT
V gene: TRBV13; J gene: TRBJ1-6; clone size: NA; CDR3 protein: ASSLGRGAFSPLH
V gene: TRBV2; J gene: TRBJ2-1; clone size: NA; CDR3 protein: ASSVWLAGGQEQF
V gene: TRBV30; J gene: TRBJ1-1; clone size: NA; CDR3 protein: AWSYLMNTEAF
V gene: TRBV7-2; J gene: TRBJ1-2; clone size: NA; CDR3 protein: ASSTRQLNLAFYT
V gene: TRBV19; J gene: TRBJ1-1; clone size: NA; CDR3 protein: ASSIFGGNTEAF
V gene: TRBV4-1; J gene: TRBJ2-2; clone size: NA; CDR3 protein: ASSHGARRNTGELF
V gene: TRBV6-2/TRBV6-3; J gene: TRBJ1-5; clone size: NA; CDR3 protein: ASTPSGRWSQPQH
V gene: TRBV15; J gene: TRBJ1-4; clone size: NA; CDR3 protein: ATSPDRTNEKLF
V gene: TRBV18; J gene: TRBJ1-3; clone size: NA; CDR3 protein: ASSPQTGPEY
V gene: TRBV6-5; J gene: TRBJ1-2; clone size: NA; CDR3 protein: ASSRGGFGYT
V gene: TRBV7-2; J gene: TRBJ2-1; clone size: NA; CDR3 protein: ASSLTSGKYNEQF
V gene: TRBV5-1; J gene: TRBJ2-1; clone size: NA; CDR3 protein: ASSTGQVVYNEQF
V gene: TRBV24-1; J gene: TRBJ2-2; clone size: NA; CDR3 protein: ATSGGSNTGELF
V gene: TRBV2; J gene: TRBJ2-3; clone size: NA; CDR3 protein: ASSEAFGGVRYTQY
V gene: TRBV2; J gene: TRBJ1-4; clone size: NA; CDR3 protein: ASSEEDRAWLF
V gene: TRBV6-1; J gene: TRBJ2-1; clone size: NA; CDR3 protein: ASSESGLGNEQF
V gene: TRBV11-3; J gene: TRBJ2-2; clone size: once; CDR3 protein: ASSWDRGTTGELF
V gene: TRBV9; J gene: TRBJ2-1; clone size: NA; CDR3 protein: ASSVFRADEQF
V gene: TRBV7-2; J gene: TRBJ1-1; clone size: NA; CDR3 protein: ASSLGTGVSEAF
V gene: TRBV10-2; J gene: TRBJ1-1; clone size: NA; CDR3 protein: ASNHRERNTEAF
V gene: TRBV11-3; J gene: TRBJ1-1; clone size: NA; CDR3 protein: ASSHEGESTEAF
V gene: TRBV5-5; J gene: TRBJ2-3; clone size: NA; CDR3 protein: ASSLLSRDTQY
V gene: TRBV6-1; J gene: TRBJ1-2; clone size: NA; CDR3 protein: ASSEGQGRHGYT
V gene: TRBV10-3; J gene: TRBJ2-1; clone size: NA; CDR3 protein: AISSNGLSSYNEQF
V gene: TRBV12-5; J gene: TRBJ1-1; clone size: NA; CDR3 protein: ASDWGATTDTEAF
V gene: TRBV3-1/TRBV3-2; J gene: TRBJ1-6; clone size: NA; CDR3 protein: ASSHRDSENSPLH
V gene: TRBV6-6; J gene: TRBJ1-2; clone size: once; CDR3 protein: ASRQTGGQINYGYT
V gene: TRBV11-2; J gene: TRBJ2-1; clone size: few; CDR3 protein: ASSLASYNEQF
V gene: TRBV2; J gene: TRBJ1-6; clone size: NA; CDR3 protein: ASSEWAGLYNSPLH
V gene: TRBV11-3; J gene: TRBJ1-1; clone size: once; CDR3 protein: ASGHGQGTEAF